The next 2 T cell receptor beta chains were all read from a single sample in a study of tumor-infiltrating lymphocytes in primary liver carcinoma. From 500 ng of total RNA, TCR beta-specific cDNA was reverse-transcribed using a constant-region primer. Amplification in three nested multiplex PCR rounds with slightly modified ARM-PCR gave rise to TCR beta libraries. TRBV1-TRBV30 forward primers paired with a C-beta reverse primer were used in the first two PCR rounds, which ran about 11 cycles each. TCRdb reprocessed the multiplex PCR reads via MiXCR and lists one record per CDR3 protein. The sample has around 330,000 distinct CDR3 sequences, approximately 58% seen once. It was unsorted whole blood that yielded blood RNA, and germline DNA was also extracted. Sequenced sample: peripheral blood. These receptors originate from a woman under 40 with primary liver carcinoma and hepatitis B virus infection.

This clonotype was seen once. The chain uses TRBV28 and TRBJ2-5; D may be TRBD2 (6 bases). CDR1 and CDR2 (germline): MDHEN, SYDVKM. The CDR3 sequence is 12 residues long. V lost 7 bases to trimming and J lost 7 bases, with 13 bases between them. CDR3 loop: CASNRLGGTQYF. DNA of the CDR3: TGTGCCAGCAACCGTCTGGGAGGGACCCAGTACTTC.

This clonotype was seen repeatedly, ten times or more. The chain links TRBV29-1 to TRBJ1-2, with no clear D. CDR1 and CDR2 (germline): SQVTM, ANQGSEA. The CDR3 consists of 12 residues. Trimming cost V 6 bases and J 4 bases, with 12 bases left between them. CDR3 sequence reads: CSVEASSYGYTF. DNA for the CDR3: TGCAGCGTAGAGGCGTCGAGCTATGGCTACACCTTC.